In this sample, the clone carrying this TCR beta chain turned up many times. Trimming removed 4 bases from V and 6 bases from J, with 8 bases in between. The CDR3 extends over 11 amino acids. Germline loops: CDR1 SGHDT, CDR2 YYEEEE. TCRdb itself ran the RT-PCR reads through MiXCR, one entry per CDR3 protein. The repertoire holds about 680,000 distinct CDR3 sequences, with 13% to 15% as singletons. V and J are TRBV5-6 and TRBJ2-7; no reliable D call. This receptor was obtained from a female donor in good health, serving as a healthy control. Sequencing was carried out using memory CD4+ T cells from blood. CDR3 protein: CASSLTTEQYF. The CDR3 coding sequence is TGTGCCAGCAGCCTGACAACCGAGCAGTACTTC. Full variable domain (missing parts from reference TRBV5-6 and TRBJ2-7): DAGVTQSPTHLIKTRGQQVTLRCSPKSGHDTVSWYQQALGQGPQFIFQYYEEEERQRGNFPDRFSGHQFPNYSSELNVNALLLGDSALYLCASSLTTEQYFGPGTRLTVT.